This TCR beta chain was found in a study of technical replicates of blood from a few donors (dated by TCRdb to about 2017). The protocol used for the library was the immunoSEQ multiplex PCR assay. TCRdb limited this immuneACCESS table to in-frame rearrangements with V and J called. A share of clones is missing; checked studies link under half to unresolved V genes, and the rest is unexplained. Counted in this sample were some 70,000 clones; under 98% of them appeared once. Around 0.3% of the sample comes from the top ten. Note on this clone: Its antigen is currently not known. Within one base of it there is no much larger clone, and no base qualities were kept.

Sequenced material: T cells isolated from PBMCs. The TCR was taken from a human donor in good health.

The nucleotide sequence is given as TGTGCCAGCAGTGAAGCGCAGAGGTACGAGCAGTACTTC. This is translated as CASSEAQRYEQYF. The rearranged chain carries TRBV6-1 and TRBJ2-7; the D gene is unclear. Per the germline V gene, MNHNS is the CDR1 and SASEGT is the CDR2. Spanning cysteine to phenylalanine, the CDR3 consists of 13 amino acids. The retained sequence is limited to the CDR3, 39 bases, with the frame set at the first base. V drops 0 bases and J drops 4 bases, leaving 7 bases in between.